Listed here is a single TCR beta chain. Its antigen is still unknown. PCR used 60 Vbeta primers and 13 Jbeta primers. Some clones are missing from TCRdb's copy, which holds only in-frame ones; the method was immunoSEQ multiplex PCR. Among 150,000 to 200,000 clones, about 75% were seen once, and the ten largest hold about 11%. These data are taken from a study of cytomegalovirus exposure and HLA in healthy donors. V shed 5 bases, J shed 0 bases, and the junction held 5 bases outside the gene matches. The germline V gene has CDR1 LNHDA and CDR2 SQIVND (reference sequence). The CDR3 covers 15 residues. Study findings and constraints: In vitro assays verified that a few CMV-associated chains recognized CMV antigens specifically. Altogether, 160 or so TCR beta chains were recorded as cytomegalovirus-associated.

The sequence was collected from a man aged 18 to 30 in good health and CMV-seropositive. Sample: PBMCs. The chain joins TRBV19 to TRBJ2-3; 7 nucleotides line up with TRBD2. This chain's CDR3 is CASSLSGRSTDTQYF. In DNA form, the CDR3 reads TGTGCCAGTAGTCTTAGCGGGCGTAGCACAGATACGCAGTATTTT.